The present entry profiles one T cell receptor beta chain with its context. The antigen is not known. The sample comes from a study of cytomegalovirus exposure and HLA in healthy donors. Study summary: In an early release, HLA-typed donors contributed 77 million or so unique TCR sequences. Findings of the study overall: Productive rates of about 90% or about 30% were seen for most TCR beta V segments in an earlier analysis. An analysis was carried out later, and it reportedly showed fewer N-insertions in an Asian-associated ancestry cluster than the approximately 610-donor mean. Analysis was carried out at a later point, and it linked a missense DCLRE1C variant to TCR beta V- and J-gene trimming.

The ends were cut back, 0 bases at V and 15 bases at J, with 18 bases in the middle. Germline V gene sequence: CDR1 SGHTA, CDR2 FQGTGA. This CDR3 is built from 14 residues. With 60 Vbeta and 13 Jbeta primers, the PCR was carried out. Sequencing used immunoSEQ multiplex PCR; TCRdb keeps in-frame clones, though not all of them. This table has about 180,000 clones, 65% to 85% appearing once. This chain connects TRBV7-3 to TRBJ2-1, with a weak D call TRBD1 (5 bases). The clonotype was recovered from a girl between 10 and 17 years old in good health and CMV-seropositive. The source material was PBMCs. For the CDR3, the DNA is TGTGCCAGCAGCTTAACGGGGAAGACCTACAGGCTGTTCTTC. Encoded protein: CASSLTGKTYRLFF.